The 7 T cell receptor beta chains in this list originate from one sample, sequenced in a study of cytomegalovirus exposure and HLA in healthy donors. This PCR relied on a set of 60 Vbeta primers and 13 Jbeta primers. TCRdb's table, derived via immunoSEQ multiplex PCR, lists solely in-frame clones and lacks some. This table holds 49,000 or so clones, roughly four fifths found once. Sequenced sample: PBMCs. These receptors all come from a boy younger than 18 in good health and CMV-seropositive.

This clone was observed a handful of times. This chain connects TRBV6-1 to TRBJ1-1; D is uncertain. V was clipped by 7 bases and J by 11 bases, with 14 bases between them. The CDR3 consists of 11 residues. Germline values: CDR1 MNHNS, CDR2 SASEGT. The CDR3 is CASTSRDGAFF. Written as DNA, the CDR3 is TGTGCCAGCACCTCACGGGATGGTGCTTTCTTT.

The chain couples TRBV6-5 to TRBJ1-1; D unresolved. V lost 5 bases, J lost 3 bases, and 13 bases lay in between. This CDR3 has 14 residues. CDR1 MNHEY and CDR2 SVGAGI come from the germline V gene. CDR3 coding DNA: TGTGCCAGCAGTCCTAGCCACGGGTACACTGAAGCTTTCTTT. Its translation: CASSPSHGYTEAFF.

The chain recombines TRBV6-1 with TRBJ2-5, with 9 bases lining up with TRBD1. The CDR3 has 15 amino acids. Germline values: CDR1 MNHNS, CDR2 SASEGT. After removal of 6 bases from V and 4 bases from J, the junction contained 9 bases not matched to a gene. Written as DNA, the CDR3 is TGTGCCAGCAGCCGAGGACAGGGGATAATAGAGACCCAGTACTTC. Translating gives CASSRGQGIIETQYF.

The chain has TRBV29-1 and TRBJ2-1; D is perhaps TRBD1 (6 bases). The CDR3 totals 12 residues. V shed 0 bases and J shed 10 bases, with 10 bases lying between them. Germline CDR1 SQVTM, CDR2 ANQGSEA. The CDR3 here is CSVEDRGNEQFF. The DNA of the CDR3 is TGCAGCGTTGAAGACAGGGGAAACGAGCAGTTCTTC.

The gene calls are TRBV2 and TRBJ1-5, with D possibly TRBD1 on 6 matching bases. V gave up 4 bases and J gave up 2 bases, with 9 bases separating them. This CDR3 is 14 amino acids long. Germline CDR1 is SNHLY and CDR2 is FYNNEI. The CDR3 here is CASSVRGGNQPQHF. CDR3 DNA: TGTGCCAGCAGTGTCAGGGGAGGCAATCAGCCCCAGCATTTT.

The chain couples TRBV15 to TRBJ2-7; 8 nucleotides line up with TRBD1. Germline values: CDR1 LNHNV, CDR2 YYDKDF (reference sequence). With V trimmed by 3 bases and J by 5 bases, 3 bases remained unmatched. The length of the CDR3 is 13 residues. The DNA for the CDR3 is TGTGCCACCAGCAGGGACAGGGAAAACGAGCAGTACTTC. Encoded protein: CATSRDRENEQYF. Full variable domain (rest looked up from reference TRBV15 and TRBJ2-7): DAMVIQNPRYQVTQFGKPVTLSCSQTLNHNVMYWYQQKSSQAPKLLFHYYDKDFNNEADTPDNFQSRRPNTSFCFLDIRSPGLGDTAMYLCATSRDRENEQYFGPGTRLTVT.

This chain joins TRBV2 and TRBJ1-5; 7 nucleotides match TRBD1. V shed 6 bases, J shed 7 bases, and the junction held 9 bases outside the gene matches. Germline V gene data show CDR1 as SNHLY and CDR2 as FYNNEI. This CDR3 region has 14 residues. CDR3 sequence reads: CASSRGQDGQPQHF. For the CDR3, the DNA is TGTGCCAGCAGCAGAGGACAGGATGGGCAGCCCCAGCATTTT.